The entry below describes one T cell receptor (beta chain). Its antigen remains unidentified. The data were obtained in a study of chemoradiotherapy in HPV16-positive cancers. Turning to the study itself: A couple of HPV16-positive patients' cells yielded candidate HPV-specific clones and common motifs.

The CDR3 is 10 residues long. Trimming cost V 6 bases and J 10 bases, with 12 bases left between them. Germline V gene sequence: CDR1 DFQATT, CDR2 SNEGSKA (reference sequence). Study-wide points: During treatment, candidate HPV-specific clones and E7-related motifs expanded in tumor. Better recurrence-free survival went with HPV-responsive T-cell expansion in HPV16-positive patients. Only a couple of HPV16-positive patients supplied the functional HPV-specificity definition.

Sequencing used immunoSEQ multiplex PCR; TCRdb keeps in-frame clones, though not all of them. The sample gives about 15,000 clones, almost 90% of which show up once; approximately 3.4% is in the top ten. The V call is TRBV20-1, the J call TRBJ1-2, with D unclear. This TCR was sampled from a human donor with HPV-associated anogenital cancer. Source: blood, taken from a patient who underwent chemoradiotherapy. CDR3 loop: CSARGNDYTF. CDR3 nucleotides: TGCAGTGCCCGAGGGAACGACTACACCTTC.